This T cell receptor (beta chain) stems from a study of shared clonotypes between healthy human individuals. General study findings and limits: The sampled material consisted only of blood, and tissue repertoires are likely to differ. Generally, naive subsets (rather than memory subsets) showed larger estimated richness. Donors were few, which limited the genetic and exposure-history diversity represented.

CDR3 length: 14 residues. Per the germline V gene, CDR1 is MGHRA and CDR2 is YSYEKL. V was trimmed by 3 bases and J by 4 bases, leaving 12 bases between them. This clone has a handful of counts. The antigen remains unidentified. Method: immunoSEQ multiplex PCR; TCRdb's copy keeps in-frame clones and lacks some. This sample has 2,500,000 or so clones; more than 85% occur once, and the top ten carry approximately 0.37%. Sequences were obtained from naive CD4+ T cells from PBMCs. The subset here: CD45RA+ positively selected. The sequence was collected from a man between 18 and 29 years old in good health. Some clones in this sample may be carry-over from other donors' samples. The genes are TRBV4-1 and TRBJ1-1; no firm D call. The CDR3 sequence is CASSHPGWGTEAFF. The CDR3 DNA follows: TGCGCCAGCAGCCACCCCGGTTGGGGCACTGAAGCTTTCTTT.